Each of the 21 T cell receptor beta chains below was sequenced from the same sample in a study of T cells after yellow fever vaccination. One entry per CDR3 protein results from TCRdb running MiXCR on the 5' RACE reads. Of some 96,000 distinct CDR3 sequences listed, over 8% are singletons. The sequencing used CD8+ T cells not binding an NS4B(214-222) dextramer, sorted from PBMCs, collected less than 16 days after the first yellow fever vaccination. All receptors come from a man aged 18 to 29 who received the YFV17D yellow fever vaccine.

This clonotype was counted only a few times. The chain couples TRBV6-1 to TRBJ1-1, with D maybe TRBD1 (5 bases). Germline V lookup: CDR1 MNHNS, CDR2 SASEGT. V was cut by 7 bases and J by 6 bases, with 15 bases left in between. The CDR3 runs to 13 residues. DNA for the CDR3: TGTGCCAGCACTCGGGGCTTGGGTGCTGAAGCTTTCTTT. Translated, it gives CASTRGLGAEAFF.

This clonotype has only a few counts. J is TRBJ2-3 and V is TRBV7-8; 10 bases line up with TRBD1. This CDR3 is 15 amino acids long. Germline assignment: CDR1 SGHVS and CDR2 FQNEAQ. The V gene end was trimmed by 5 bases and the J gene end by 8 bases; junction bases not matched to a gene: 10. The CDR3: CASSGWTGGSITQYF. Here the CDR3 DNA reads TGTGCCAGCAGCGGATGGACAGGGGGGAGTATTACGCAGTATTTT.

This sequence joins TRBV27 and TRBJ2-2; D remains unclear. Germline CDR1 is MNHEY and CDR2 is SMNVEV (reference sequence). CDR3 length equals 13 residues. Trimming took 4 bases from V and 1 from J, leaving 4 bases between them. The CDR3 here is CASSYENTGELFF. CDR3 nucleotides: TGTGCCAGCAGTTACGAGAACACCGGGGAGCTGTTTTTT.

As regards this clonotype: An end of the junction does not agree with germline; a read error may underlie this. This rearrangement joins TRBV2 to TRBJ2-5, with 10 bases that match TRBD2. The germline gives CDR1 SNHLY, CDR2 FYNNEI. CDR3 length: 15 amino acids. The CDR3 bases are TGTGCCAGCACAGATTGGGCTAGCGGGGGAGAGGCCCAGTACTTC. It is translated as CASTDWASGGEAQYF.

V and J are TRBV7-2 and TRBJ1-2, with a possible D match to TRBD1 (5 bases). Looked up from germline, CDR1 is SGHTA and CDR2 is FQGNSA. The CDR3 sequence is 16 residues long. V was clipped by 4 bases and J by 5 bases, with 20 bases between them. The CDR3 nucleotides are TGTGCCAGCAGCTACGGACCCCCGGGGGATGTTTATGGCTACACCTTC. Protein: CASSYGPPGDVYGYTF.

This clonotype occurred a few times. This chain joins TRBV7-2 and TRBJ1-5, with D unclear. This CDR3 is 13 amino acids long. Trimming cost V 3 bases and J 3 bases, with 6 bases left between them. CDR1 and CDR2 from the germline V gene are SGHTA and FQGNSA. As DNA, the CDR3 is TGTGCCAGCAGCTTTTTAACCAATCAGCCCCAGCATTTT. This encodes CASSFLTNQPQHF. The full variable domain, completed using reference TRBV7-2 and TRBJ1-5, is GAGVSQSPSNKVTEKGKDVELRCDPISGHTALYWYRQSLGQGLEFLIYFQGNSAPDKSGLPSDRFSAERTGGSVSTLTIQRTQQEDSAVYLCASSFLTNQPQHFGDGTRLSIL.

This clonotype was picked up a small number of times. The rearrangement links TRBV4-1 to TRBJ1-2; D is ambiguous. V gave up 0 bases and J gave up 4 bases, with 12 bases separating them. CDR1 is MGHRA, CDR2 YSYEKL, per germline. The CDR3 extends over 15 amino acids. Here the CDR3 DNA reads TGCGCCAGCAGCCAAGATCGACCGGAGGTCTATGGCTACACCTTC. Amino acid sequence: CASSQDRPEVYGYTF.

This clonotype was seen many times. The CDR3 nucleotides are TGTGCCAGCAGCCTAGACGGGACGAGCTCCTACGAGCAGTACTTC. This translates into CASSLDGTSSYEQYF. The chain combines TRBV7-6 with TRBJ2-7, with D perhaps matching TRBD1 or TRBD2 (5 bases each). The V end was cut by 5 bases, the J end by 0 bases, with 14 bases between. This CDR3 contains 15 residues. Germline V gene sequence: CDR1 SGHVS, CDR2 FNYEAQ.

This clonotype was seen only a few times. The chain joins TRBV9 to TRBJ2-5; 8 bases map to TRBD2. This CDR3 has 15 residues. The V segment lost 2 bases and the J segment 5 bases; nucleotides outside the gene matches: 8. Per germline, CDR1 SGDLS and CDR2 YYNGEE. CDR3 loop: CASSVSGVLYETQYF. Written as DNA, the CDR3 is TGTGCCAGCAGCGTTAGCGGGGTACTATATGAGACCCAGTACTTC.

V and J are TRBV12-3 or TRBV12-4 and TRBJ2-2; possibly TRBD1 or TRBD2 for D (6 bases each). Trimming left V 1 base short and J 7 bases short, with 13 bases between. This CDR3 has 15 residues. This chain's CDR3 is CASSLVRGPGGELFF. The CDR3 DNA is TGTGCCAGCAGTTTAGTCCGGGGGCCAGGCGGGGAGCTGTTTTTT.

This clonotype came up a few times. J is TRBJ1-5 and V is TRBV12-3 or TRBV12-4; 8 positions match TRBD1. V lost 1 base, J lost 5 bases, and 13 bases stayed unmatched. The CDR3 length is 18 residues. This CDR3 reads CASSLGGISGTGDQPQHF. CDR3 nucleotides: TGTGCCAGCAGTTTAGGGGGAATCTCCGGGACAGGTGATCAGCCCCAGCATTTT.

The chain recombines TRBV7-6 with TRBJ2-2, with D unclear. Germline V lookup: CDR1 SGHVS, CDR2 FNYEAQ. The CDR3 is 14 amino acids. Trimming removed 3 bases from V and 3 bases from J, with 8 bases in between. The CDR3 DNA is TGTGCCAGCAGCTTTTTGGCGGACACCGGGGAGCTGTTTTTT. It encodes CASSFLADTGELFF.

A few counts support this clonotype. The CDR3: CASSQVLGTSGGLTDTQYF. Written as DNA, the CDR3 is TGTGCCAGCAGCCAAGTGTTGGGGACTAGCGGGGGGCTGACAGATACGCAGTATTTT. V and J are TRBV4-2 and TRBJ2-3, with 15 positions matching TRBD2. The CDR3 covers 19 residues. The germline gives CDR1 LGHNA, CDR2 YNFKEQ. With V trimmed by 1 base and J by 3 bases, 8 bases remained unmatched.

This clonotype has just a few counts. The chain employs TRBV5-1 and TRBJ2-3, with D tentatively TRBD2 (5 bases). CDR1 is SGHRS, CDR2 YFSETQ, per germline. The CDR3 sequence is 19 residues long. The V and J ends lost 5 bases and 1 base respectively, with 26 bases between them. CDR3 bases: TGCGCCAGCAGGGACCCGCCGGGAACCGCCCTCATGGGCACAGATACGCAGTATTTT. It encodes CASRDPPGTALMGTDTQYF.

This clonotype was seen more than once but under ten times. The rearrangement joins TRBV6-1 to TRBJ2-7; TRBD1 is a possible D gene (6 bases). Trimming stripped 3 bases from V and 2 bases from J, with 14 bases between. CDR3 size: 15 residues. In germline, CDR1 is MNHNS, CDR2 SASEGT. The CDR3 DNA reads as TGTGCCAGCAGTGAGGGAACAGGGCCAACCTACGAGCAGTACGTC. Protein: CASSEGTGPTYEQYV.

V gene TRBV5-1 combines with J gene TRBJ1-1, with 7 nucleotides matching TRBD1. This CDR3 region has 14 residues. CDR1 SGHRS and CDR2 YFSETQ come from the germline V gene. The trim removed 6 bases at V and 0 bases at J, leaving 5 bases unmatched. The CDR3 sequence: CASTPTGMNTEAFF. The CDR3 DNA sequence: TGCGCCAGCACCCCGACAGGGATGAACACTGAAGCTTTCTTT.

The V and J genes are TRBV29-1 and TRBJ2-1; D is undetermined. The CDR3 covers 11 residues. Looked up from germline, CDR1 is SQVTM and CDR2 is ANQGSEA. V lost 3 bases and J lost 8, with 8 bases in between. CDR3 region: CSVDRSHEQFF. The CDR3 DNA follows: TGCAGCGTTGACCGTTCCCATGAGCAGTTCTTC.

V usage is TRBV5-1 and J usage is TRBJ2-7; 7 bases align to TRBD2. CDR1 is SGHRS, CDR2 YFSETQ, per germline. J was trimmed by 6 bases and V by 1 base; bases with no gene match: 13. This CDR3 comprises 16 residues. CDR3 nucleotide sequence: TGCGCCAGCAGCTTGTCCAGGGAGGGTTTAAGCTTCGAGCAGTACTTC. Translated: CASSLSREGLSFEQYF.

This clonotype was detected only a few times. The chain employs TRBV4-1 and TRBJ1-1; D gene unclear. Trimming took off 6 bases at V and 5 bases at J, with 10 bases between the two ends. Germline values: CDR1 MGHRA, CDR2 YSYEKL. CDR3 length: 12 amino acids. The CDR3 protein is CASRSGGTEAFF. For the CDR3, the DNA is TGCGCCAGCAGATCAGGCGGGACTGAAGCTTTCTTT.

This clonotype came up a few times. The V and J genes are TRBV12-3 or TRBV12-4 and TRBJ2-7; D remains ambiguous. V lost 2 bases and J lost 6, with 11 bases in between. The CDR3 is 13 amino acids. CDR3 DNA: TGTGCCAGCAGTTTATCCCTAGGACGCGAGCAGTACTTC. Amino acid sequence: CASSLSLGREQYF.

This clonotype came up a few times. CDR3 sequence: CASRMSVLIGLNTGELFF. The CDR3 nucleotides are TGTGCCAGCAGGATGTCGGTCCTCATCGGGTTAAACACCGGGGAGCTGTTTTTT. V usage is TRBV7-8 and J usage is TRBJ2-2; no definite D call. CDR1 is SGHVS and CDR2 is FQNEAQ in the germline V gene. The CDR3 runs 18 residues. Trimming stripped 6 bases from V and 2 bases from J, with 22 bases between.